The clone carrying this T cell receptor beta chain appeared once. What it recognizes is unknown. This entry is derived from a study of T cell responses to AZD1222 COVID-19 vaccine. At the level of the study: It was second doses at about 4 or about 12 weeks that were pooled.

The data were produced by immunoSEQ multiplex PCR, yet TCRdb's version contains in-frame clones alone and is incomplete. The sample includes about 72,000 clones, around 86% of them seen just once. Germline assignment: CDR1 LNHDA and CDR2 SQIVND (reference sequence). The V gene lost 1 base and the J gene lost 4 bases, with 2 bases spanning the gap. This CDR3 region has 12 residues. Study-wide points: At study baseline, merely over 5 AZD1222 recipients were seropositive. Only after the peak T cell response were repertoires sampled.

The sequence was obtained from an adult in good health. The sample in question was peripheral blood, obtained on day 0 of AZD1222 vaccination. J is TRBJ2-1 and V is TRBV19; unclear D gene. CDR3 DNA: TGTGCCAGTAGTATAGGGTACAATGAGCAGTTCTTC. This gives the protein CASSIGYNEQFF.